This T cell receptor beta chain was found in a study of beta chain features in type 1 diabetes. Trimming removed 3 bases at V and 0 bases at J, with 12 bases between. Germline CDR1 is MNHNS and CDR2 is SASEGT. This CDR3 comprises 15 residues. TCRB transcripts that were expressed got sequenced, as all of the isolated RNA had been reverse transcribed. The assay was immunoSEQ multiplex PCR, and TCRdb's table has in-frame clones only and misses some. This repertoire shows hundreds of thousands of clones, around 28% found once; its top ten account for around 0.065%. A sort by CD45RO/CCR7/CD25/CD127/CD95/CD27 yielded CD4+ naive, central memory, regulatory and stem cell-like memory cells. Populations isolated by sorting all had purity greater than 95%.

This chain joins TRBV6-1 and TRBJ2-7; D unresolved. The sequenced material came from naive CD4+ T cells from blood. The receptor was isolated from a man younger than 35 in good health. The CDR3 sequence is CASSESGAYSYEQYF. The CDR3 nucleotides are TGTGCCAGCAGTGAGTCAGGTGCTTACTCCTACGAGCAGTACTTC.